Following are 6 T cell receptor beta chains from one sample sequenced in a study of identical twins. MiXCR was run by TCRdb on the 5' RACE reads, yielding one entry per CDR3 protein. The table lists roughly 1,500,000 distinct CDR3 sequences, around 33% of them singletons. The sample consisted of cord blood. Every receptor here comes from a newborn girl in good health.

This clonotype occurred a few times. V gene TRBV20-1 combines with J gene TRBJ2-1; 14 positions match TRBD2. The CDR3 is 18 residues long. V shed 4 bases, J shed 2 bases, and the junction held 10 bases outside the gene matches. From germline, CDR1 is DFQATT and CDR2 SNEGSKA (reference sequence). CDR3 coding DNA: TGCAGTGCTACCGGACAGGGACTAGCGGGAGTGGCCTACAATGAGCAGTTCTTC. Translating it yields CSATGQGLAGVAYNEQFF.

The chain recombines TRBV7-9 with TRBJ2-5, with D unclear. Germline CDR1 reads SEHNR; CDR2 reads FQNEAQ (reference sequence). V was clipped by 2 bases and J by 5 bases, with 15 bases between them. The CDR3 has 15 amino acids. For the CDR3, the DNA is TGTGCCAGCAGCTTACTGGGTACAGCTTCGGAGACCCAGTACTTC. It is translated as CASSLLGTASETQYF.

This chain links TRBV5-1 with TRBJ1-2; D is unclear. This CDR3 has 17 amino acids. V was shortened by 0 bases and J by 1 base, with 16 bases between the two germline ends. The germline CDR1 and CDR2 sequences are SGHRS and YFSETQ. The DNA of the CDR3 is TGCGCCAGCAGCTTGGGAGGTCTCCAAACCTTTAACTATGGCTACACCTTC. It encodes CASSLGGLQTFNYGYTF.

The genes are TRBV11-1 and TRBJ2-5; TRBD2 matches 13 bases. Germline V CDR1 and CDR2: SGHAT, FQDESV (reference sequence). V was clipped by 5 bases and J by 4 bases; unmatched bases: 7. This CDR3 spans 16 amino acids. This chain's CDR3 is CASSPRTSGSAETQYF. CDR3 sequence (DNA): TGTGCCAGCAGCCCTCGGACTAGCGGGAGTGCAGAGACCCAGTACTTC.

Concerning this clonotype: A read error may account for a junction end that differs from germline. This sequence joins TRBV6-5 and TRBJ2-4; 7 bases match TRBD1. The DNA end is more similar to TRBJ2-7, so the J call may be wrong. This CDR3 has 17 amino acids. Germline loops: CDR1 MNHEY, CDR2 SVGAGI. Here the CDR3 reads CTSSYRWDRWGDYEQYF. The CDR3 coding sequence is TGTACCAGCAGCTACCGATGGGACAGATGGGGAGACTACGAGCAGTACTTC.

CDR3: CASSTGGGSDTQYF. CDR3 in DNA: TGTGCCAGCAGCACCGGGGGCGGGTCAGATACGCAGTATTTT. The chain joins TRBV11-1 to TRBJ2-3; either TRBD1 or TRBD2 may fit D (6 bases each). CDR1 is SGHAT and CDR2 is FQDESV in the germline V gene (reference sequence). This CDR3 region has 14 residues. V gave up 5 bases and J gave up 4 bases, with 13 bases separating them.